These T cell receptor beta chains were read from a single sample in a study of response to subunit inactivated influenza vaccine. Using its own MiXCR run on the RT-PCR reads, TCRdb lists one record per CDR3 protein. This sample carries about 190,000 distinct CDR3 sequences, under 15% of them seen once, and the ten largest clones take approximately 24%. This specimen consisted of CD8+ T cells sorted from PBMCs, obtained 4 to 6 days after vaccination. Every receptor here comes from a man in his forties or fifties who received an inactivated influenza vaccine. Each CDR3 is given with its conserved first and last residue. The D gene is left open where the match is weak. Clone size is given for some rows only: seen once, a few or many times, or a class if the clone is expanded.

D	J	V	size	CDR3	DNA
TRBD2	TRBJ2-3	TRBV29-1	many	CSVAGLAGDTQYF	TGCAGCGTTGCGGGACTAGCGGGAGATACGCAGTATTTT
TRBD1	TRBJ2-7	TRBV6-5	-	CASSYQRTGYEQYF	TGTGCCAGCAGTTACCAGAGGACAGGGTACGAGCAGTACTTC
-	TRBJ2-3	TRBV4-2	few	CASSQEVGGDTQYF	TGTGCCAGCAGCCAAGAGGTAGGGGGAGATACGCAGTATTTT
-	TRBJ2-1	TRBV29-1	few	CSVGGGRHNEQFF	TGCAGCGTTGGAGGAGGCAGGCACAATGAGCAGTTCTTC
-	TRBJ2-5	TRBV19	-	CASSVPPARGNQETQYF	TGTGCCAGTAGTGTCCCTCCCGCTAGGGGGAACCAAGAGACCCAGTACTTC
TRBD1	TRBJ2-7	TRBV5-1	few	CASSWTGRYEQYF	TGCGCCAGCAGCTGGACAGGGCGGTACGAGCAGTACTTC
-	TRBJ2-6	TRBV4-1	-	CASSQSTNSGANVLTF	TGCGCCAGCAGCCAGAGCACAAACTCTGGGGCCAACGTCCTGACTTTC
-	TRBJ2-7	TRBV13	-	CASSLGRRNHEQYF	TGTGCCAGCAGCTTAGGGCGGAGGAACCACGAGCAGTACTTC
-	TRBJ2-2	TRBV9	-	CASSMDRANTGELFF	TGTGCCAGCAGCATGGACAGAGCGAACACCGGGGAGCTGTTTTTT
TRBD1	TRBJ2-7	TRBV7-9	many	CASSSTGAESYEQYF	TGTGCCAGCAGCTCGACAGGGGCCGAAAGCTACGAGCAGTACTTC
-	TRBJ2-4	TRBV2	few	CASSISLGDIQYF	TGTGCCAGCAGTATAAGCCTTGGGGACATTCAGTACTTC
-	TRBJ2-2	TRBV20-1	-	CSAHPGGANTGELFF	TGCAGTGCCCACCCAGGGGGGGCGAACACCGGGGAGCTGTTTTTT
-	TRBJ2-5	TRBV12-3/TRBV12-4	few	CASSPEGLRETQYF	TGTGCCAGCAGTCCTGAGGGACTTCGAGAGACCCAGTACTTC
TRBD1	TRBJ1-1	TRBV20-1	-	CSARATGRYPNTEAFF	TGCAGTGCTAGGGCGACAGGGCGTTACCCGAACACTGAAGCTTTCTTT
TRBD1	TRBJ1-1	TRBV29-1	-	CSVDLQGKNTEAFF	TGCAGCGTTGACTTACAGGGGAAGAACACTGAAGCTTTCTTT
-	TRBJ2-1	TRBV7-8	many	CASSLAGAIYNEQFF	TGTGCCAGCAGCTTGGCAGGGGCTATCTACAATGAGCAGTTCTTC
TRBD2	TRBJ2-1	TRBV3-1	few	CASSQELAGGFSNEQFF	TGTGCCAGCAGCCAAGAGCTAGCGGGAGGATTTTCCAATGAGCAGTTCTTC
-	TRBJ2-7	TRBV7-8	-	CASSLDVPLSKSYEQYF	TGTGCCAGCAGCTTAGATGTTCCATTATCGAAATCCTACGAGCAGTACTTC
-	TRBJ2-5	TRBV7-6	few	CASSDRKGRQETQYF	TGTGCCAGCAGCGACCGGAAAGGGCGTCAAGAGACCCAGTACTTC
TRBD2	TRBJ2-7	TRBV20-1	few	CSAEGRELYEQYF	TGCAGTGCTGAGGGGAGGGAGCTCTACGAGCAGTACTTC
-	TRBJ1-5	TRBV15	-	CATSRDGVNQPQHF	TGTGCCACCAGCAGAGACGGAGTCAATCAGCCCCAGCATTTT
-	TRBJ1-2	TRBV20-1	few	CSAILRESGYTF	TGCAGTGCTATACTCAGGGAAAGTGGCTACACCTTC
-	TRBJ2-2	TRBV24-1	few	CATSDPAGTNTGELFF	TGTGCCACCAGTGATCCGGCGGGGACTAACACCGGGGAGCTGTTTTTT
-	TRBJ2-7	TRBV14	few	CASSDWDEQYF	TGTGCCAGCAGTGATTGGGACGAGCAGTACTTC
TRBD2	TRBJ2-3	TRBV20-1	many	CSARAPLAGHTQYF	TGCAGTGCTAGAGCTCCCCTAGCGGGACATACGCAGTATTTT
-	TRBJ2-7	TRBV4-1	-	CASSQEATAYEQYF	TGCGCCAGCAGCCAAGAAGCCACCGCCTACGAGCAGTACTTC
-	TRBJ2-2	TRBV7-9	many	CASSNRDGANTGELFF	TGTGCCAGCAGCAACCGGGACGGCGCGAACACCGGGGAGCTGTTTTTT
TRBD2	TRBJ2-1	TRBV20-1	-	CSALKFTSVSPPNEQFF	TGCAGTGCCCTCAAATTTACTAGCGTATCACCCCCCAATGAGCAGTTCTTC
-	TRBJ2-7	TRBV6-1	-	CASSDHEQYF	TGTGCCAGCAGTGACCACGAGCAGTACTTC
TRBD2	TRBJ2-3	TRBV28	-	CASSLATSGATPIGTDTQYF	TGTGCCAGCAGTTTAGCCACTAGCGGGGCCACTCCGATTGGCACAGATACGCAGTATTTT
-	TRBJ1-1	TRBV12-3/TRBV12-4	-	CASSFAGAAEAFF	TGTGCCAGCAGTTTCGCCGGAGCAGCTGAAGCTTTCTTT
-	TRBJ2-7	TRBV10-3	few	CAISEPGHASFEQYF	TGTGCCATCAGTGAGCCCGGGCACGCGAGTTTCGAGCAGTACTTC
-	TRBJ2-2	TRBV4-3	few	CASSQDRHGLLNTGELFF	TGCGCCAGCAGCCAAGATAGGCACGGACTTTTGAACACCGGGGAGCTGTTTTTT
-	TRBJ2-4	TRBV7-9	many	CASSARTRRDYIQYF	TGTGCCAGCAGCGCCCGGACGAGGAGAGATTACATTCAGTACTTC
-	TRBJ2-1	TRBV20-1	-	CSARGGNREVSYNEQFF	TGCAGTGCTAGAGGCGGGAACAGGGAGGTGAGCTACAATGAGCAGTTCTTC
-	TRBJ2-1	TRBV27	-	CASSYTPTGDNEQFF	TGTGCCAGCAGCTATACACCGACTGGGGACAATGAGCAGTTCTTC
-	TRBJ2-1	TRBV27	-	CASSSRDSYNEQFF	TGTGCCAGCAGTTCTAGAGACTCCTACAATGAGCAGTTCTTC
-	TRBJ1-2	TRBV4-3	few	CASSQEVFFYGYTF	TGCGCCAGCAGCCAAGAGGTGTTTTTCTATGGCTACACCTTC
TRBD2	TRBJ2-1	TRBV29-1	-	CSVPPPSGNYNEQFF	TGCAGCGTTCCCCCCCCTAGCGGGAACTACAATGAGCAGTTCTTC
TRBD2	TRBJ2-1	TRBV9	few	CASSVDSSGSLYNEQFF	TGTGCCAGCAGCGTAGATTCTAGCGGCAGCCTCTACAATGAGCAGTTCTTC
TRBD2	TRBJ2-3	TRBV28	-	CASRPTSGGSLDTQYF	TGTGCCAGCAGACCCACTAGCGGGGGGTCGCTAGATACGCAGTATTTT
-	TRBJ1-5	TRBV7-8	few	CASSLRAELNQPQHF	TGTGCCAGCAGCTTAAGGGCGGAACTCAATCAGCCCCAGCATTTT
TRBD1	TRBJ2-7	TRBV7-9	-	CASRSAGTDLPYEQYF	TGTGCCAGCAGGTCAGCAGGGACAGACCTTCCCTACGAGCAGTACTTC
-	TRBJ1-5	TRBV6-2/TRBV6-3	-	CASSWDVYNQPQHF	TGTGCCAGCAGTTGGGACGTCTACAATCAGCCCCAGCATTTT
TRBD1	TRBJ2-7	TRBV10-3	-	CAISESWGQRSSYEQYF	TGTGCCATCAGTGAGTCTTGGGGACAGAGGAGCTCCTACGAGCAGTACTTC
-	TRBJ2-2	TRBV12-3/TRBV12-4	few	CASSSWLENTGELFF	TGTGCCAGCAGTTCTTGGTTGGAAAACACCGGGGAGCTGTTTTTT
-	TRBJ1-6	TRBV5-5	-	CASSPSGYLDNSPLHF	TGTGCCAGCAGCCCTTCGGGGTATCTAGATAATTCACCCCTCCACTTT
-	TRBJ2-1	TRBV3-1	many	CASSLPGMGVYNEQFF	TGTGCCAGCAGCCTCCCAGGGATGGGGGTCTACAATGAGCAGTTCTTC
TRBD2	TRBJ2-4	TRBV6-2/TRBV6-3	few	CASSYWSMTSGRYRENIQYF	TGTGCCAGCAGTTATTGGAGTATGACTAGCGGGAGATATCGGGAAAACATTCAGTACTTC
TRBD1	TRBJ2-7	TRBV7-9	few	CASSSITSQGGYEQYF	TGTGCCAGCAGCTCCATAACGTCACAGGGGGGCTACGAGCAGTACTTC
-	TRBJ2-5	TRBV2	few	CASSETTPPKETQYF	TGTGCCAGCAGTGAAACCACACCCCCAAAAGAGACCCAGTACTTC
-	TRBJ2-2	TRBV9	few	CASSWVQENTGELFF	TGTGCCAGCAGCTGGGTCCAGGAGAACACCGGGGAGCTGTTTTTT
-	TRBJ2-1	TRBV10-1	few	CASRGPPGGDNEQFF	TGCGCCAGCAGGGGACCCCCCGGAGGGGACAATGAGCAGTTCTTC
-	TRBJ1-5	TRBV6-2/TRBV6-3	-	CASSYSMAGHQPQHF	TGTGCCAGCAGTTACTCCATGGCAGGGCATCAGCCCCAGCATTTT
-	TRBJ1-5	TRBV20-1	-	CSANLDGNQPQHF	TGCAGTGCTAACCTTGACGGCAATCAGCCCCAGCATTTT
-	TRBJ2-1	TRBV2	few	CASSPPPLNEQFF	TGTGCCAGCAGCCCTCCCCCCCTAAATGAGCAGTTCTTC
-	TRBJ1-2	TRBV28	many	CASSPLEGRYGYTF	TGTGCCAGCAGTCCCCTAGAGGGGCGCTATGGCTACACCTTC
TRBD2	TRBJ2-1	TRBV7-8	-	CASSGRTSGINEQFF	TGTGCCAGCAGCGGGAGGACTAGCGGGATTAATGAGCAGTTCTTC
-	TRBJ1-1	TRBV7-9	-	CASSFQGEAFF	TGTGCCAGCAGCTTCCAGGGTGAAGCTTTCTTT
TRBD1	TRBJ2-1	TRBV4-2	few	CASSQDLGTGGRNEQFF	TGTGCCAGCAGCCAGGACCTCGGGACAGGGGGGAGAAATGAGCAGTTCTTC